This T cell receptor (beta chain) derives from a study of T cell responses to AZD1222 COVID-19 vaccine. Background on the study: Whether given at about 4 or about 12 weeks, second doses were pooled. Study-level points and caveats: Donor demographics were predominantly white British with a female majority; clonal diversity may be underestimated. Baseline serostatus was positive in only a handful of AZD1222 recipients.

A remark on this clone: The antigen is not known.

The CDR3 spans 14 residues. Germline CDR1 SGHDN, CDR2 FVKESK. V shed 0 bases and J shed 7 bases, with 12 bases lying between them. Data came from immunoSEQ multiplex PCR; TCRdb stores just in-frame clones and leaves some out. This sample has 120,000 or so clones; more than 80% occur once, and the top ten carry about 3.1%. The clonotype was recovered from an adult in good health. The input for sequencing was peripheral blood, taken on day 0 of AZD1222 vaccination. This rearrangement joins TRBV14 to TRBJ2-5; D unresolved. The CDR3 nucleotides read TGTGCCAGCAGCCAAGAGACAACAGTCGGGACCCAGTACTTC. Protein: CASSQETTVGTQYF. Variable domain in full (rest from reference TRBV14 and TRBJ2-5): EAGVTQFPSHSVIEKGQTVTLRCDPISGHDNLYWYRRVMGKEIKFLLHFVKESKQDESGMPNNRFLAERTGGTYSTLKVQPAELEDSGVYFCASSQETTVGTQYFGPGTRLLVL.